A single sample is the source of the 8 T cell receptor beta chains below, sequenced in a study of cytomegalovirus exposure and HLA in healthy donors. Researchers ran the PCR with 60 Vbeta and 13 Jbeta primers. The data were produced by immunoSEQ multiplex PCR, yet TCRdb's version contains in-frame clones alone and is incomplete. This sample carries about 270,000 clones, about 66% of them seen once, and the ten largest clones take 2% to 2.5%. Sequenced input: PBMCs. These receptors were collected from a female donor in good health and CMV-seronegative.

This chain uses TRBV28 with TRBJ2-7; 7 nucleotides match TRBD2. The CDR3 is 13 residues long. The V gene's germline CDR1 is MDHEN and CDR2 SYDVKM. V gave up 6 bases and J gave up 1 base; unmatched junction bases: 3. The CDR3 reads CASRGGESYEQYF. The CDR3 coding sequence is TGTGCCAGCAGGGGGGGGGAATCCTACGAGCAGTACTTC. The entire variable domain, with the rest obtained from reference TRBV28 and TRBJ2-7, is as follows: DVKVTQSSRYLVKRTGEKVFLECVQDMDHENMFWYRQDPGLGLRLIYFSYDVKMKEKGDIPEGYSVSREKKERFSLILESASTNQTSMYLCASRGGESYEQYFGPGTRLTVT.

This clone occurred a few times. The V and J genes are TRBV15 and TRBJ2-3, with unresolved D. This CDR3 is 14 amino acids long. Trimming cost V 5 bases and J 5 bases, with 14 bases left between them. From germline, CDR1 is LNHNV and CDR2 YYDKDF (reference sequence). The CDR3 region is CATSSPGRGDTQYF. CDR3 bases: TGTGCCACCAGCTCCCCTGGTAGAGGAGATACGCAGTATTTT.

This clone was recorded only once. V usage is TRBV6-1 and J usage is TRBJ1-6; D unclear. Germline loops: CDR1 MNHNS, CDR2 SASEGT. The CDR3 runs 13 residues. V gave up 4 bases and J gave up 10 bases, with 11 bases separating them. The CDR3 sequence is CASSVREQSPLHF. The CDR3 DNA sequence: TGTGCCAGCAGTGTAAGGGAGCAGTCACCCCTCCACTTT.

This sequence joins TRBV6-1 and TRBJ1-6, with 9 bases matching TRBD1. After removal of 7 bases from V and 7 bases from J, the junction contained 5 bases not matched to a gene. Germline V lookup: CDR1 MNHNS, CDR2 SASEGT. This CDR3 is built from 14 residues. The CDR3 DNA reads as TGTGCCAGCAACCCGACAGGGGGGAATTCACCCCTCCACTTT. Its translation: CASNPTGGNSPLHF.

CDR3 protein: CASSYSGRGITEAFF. CDR3 DNA: TGTGCCAGCAGTTACTCCGGCAGGGGGATCACTGAAGCTTTCTTT. The chain recombines TRBV6-5 with TRBJ1-1; 7 positions agree with TRBD1. CDR1 and CDR2 from the germline V gene are MNHEY and SVGAGI. With 0 bases clipped from V and 4 bases from J, the junction kept 5 bases outside the gene matches. This CDR3 has 15 residues.

The chain recombines TRBV21-1 with TRBJ2-2; the D segment call TRBD2 is taken from the table without a DNA check. TRBV21-1 is labeled a pseudogene. CDR3 length: 21 residues. In nucleotides, the CDR3 is TGTGCCAGCGACCCCGGGGCTAGCGGGAAAGTTGTAAAGGGAAACACCGGGGAGCTGTTTTTT. Translating it yields CASDPGASGKVVKGNTGELFF.

V is TRBV5-1 and J is TRBJ2-7; 14 nucleotides line up with TRBD2. CDR3 size: 17 residues. Germline V gene data show CDR1 as SGHRS and CDR2 as YFSETQ. The V and J ends lost 0 bases and 3 bases, in that order; junction bases with no gene match: 5. CDR3 amino acids: CASSLGLAGGPSYEQYF. CDR3 nucleotides: TGCGCCAGCAGCTTGGGACTAGCGGGAGGGCCTAGCTACGAGCAGTACTTC.

The chain uses TRBV19 and TRBJ1-2; 8 bases match TRBD1. Germline values: CDR1 LNHDA, CDR2 SQIVND (reference sequence). V shed 6 bases and J 4 bases; nucleotides not matched to a gene: 10. CDR3 length equals 15 residues. CDR3 loop: CASRDGTGWGYGYTF. The DNA for the CDR3 is TGTGCCAGTAGGGATGGGACAGGCTGGGGCTATGGCTACACCTTC.